One and the same sample provided the 27 T cell receptor beta chains below, sequenced in a study of T cells in Graves' hyperthyroidism and ophthalmopathy. Template material for amplifying TCR beta CDR3 regions consisted of RNA transcripts. First-round RT-PCR with HTBI primers amplified the TCR CDR3 region. One entry per CDR3 protein results from TCRdb running MiXCR on the multiplex PCR reads. The sample has about 300,000 distinct CDR3 sequences, 12% to 15% seen once. Sequenced input: blood. The receptors here all came from a woman between 40 and 50 years old with Graves' hyperthyroidism.

There are many counts of this clonotype. The chain employs TRBV20-1 and TRBJ2-7; 8 bases agree with TRBD2. CDR3 size: 16 residues. V trimming: 0 bases; J trimming: 7 bases; junction bases outside the gene matches: 14. CDR1 is DFQATT and CDR2 is SNEGSKA in the germline V gene (reference sequence). CDR3 nucleotides: TGCAGTGCTAGAGATCTACTGCCGGGAGGGGAGAGGGAGCAGTACTTC. It specifies CSARDLLPGGEREQYF.

This clonotype was observed a few times. The J gene is TRBJ2-2, the V gene TRBV6-1; TRBD2 matches 8 bases. The germline V gene has CDR1 MNHNS and CDR2 SASEGT. V shed 6 bases, J shed 5 bases, and the junction held 5 bases outside the gene matches. The CDR3 runs 14 residues. In DNA form, the CDR3 reads TGTGCCAGCAGCATAGCGGGGTCGACCGGGGAGCTGTTTTTT. Its translation: CASSIAGSTGELFF.

This chain uses TRBV7-9 with TRBJ2-4; 9 nucleotides line up with TRBD1. Trimming took 1 base from V and 8 from J; bases not matched to a gene: 3. The V gene's germline CDR1 is SEHNR and CDR2 FQNEAQ (reference sequence). The CDR3 runs to 14 residues. The CDR3 bases are TGTGCCAGCAGCTTAGGTGGACAGGGGCACATTCAGTACTTC. Translating gives CASSLGGQGHIQYF.

This clonotype was observed many times. The J gene is TRBJ2-1, the V gene TRBV4-1, with 13 nucleotides matching TRBD2. CDR3 length: 15 amino acids. Losses at the gene ends were 2 bases for V and 7 bases for J; bases not matched to a gene: 2. Germline lookup yields CDR1 MGHRA and CDR2 YSYEKL. The CDR3 sequence is CASSQTSGRANEQFF. The CDR3 bases are TGCGCCAGCAGCCAAACTAGCGGGAGGGCTAATGAGCAGTTCTTC.

This clonotype turned up a few times. This chain connects TRBV6-1 to TRBJ2-7; 7 bases fit TRBD2. In germline, CDR1 is MNHNS, CDR2 SASEGT. V lost 2 bases and J lost 1; bases outside the gene matches: 5. The CDR3 is made up of 15 amino acids. In DNA, the CDR3 is TGTGCCAGCAGTGAATTGGGCGGGGGTTCCTACGAGCAGTACTTC. This encodes CASSELGGGSYEQYF.

The chain carries TRBV6-1 and TRBJ2-1; D unresolved. Germline V gene lookup returns CDR1 MNHNS and CDR2 SASEGT. The CDR3 length is 12 residues. V lost 3 bases and J 6 bases, leaving 6 bases between the germline ends. The CDR3 is CASSDNSNEQFF. In DNA form, the CDR3 reads TGTGCCAGCAGTGACAACAGCAATGAGCAGTTCTTC.

This chain joins TRBV12-3 or TRBV12-4 and TRBJ2-7, with TRBD2 as a possible D gene (6 bases). Trimming shortened V by 9 bases and J by 4 bases, and 13 bases separated the two germline ends. The CDR3 runs to 12 residues. CDR3 coding DNA: TGTGCCAGTAATACGCGGGGTTACGAGCAGTACTTC. It encodes CASNTRGYEQYF.

The rearrangement links TRBV6-1 to TRBJ1-5; D is ambiguous. The V end lost 5 bases, the J end lost 9 bases, and 14 bases lay between the germline ends. Germline V gives CDR1 MNHNS, CDR2 SASEGT. The CDR3 has 13 residues. CDR3 sequence: CASSRSGDRPQHF. The CDR3 coding sequence is TGTGCCAGCAGTAGATCTGGAGATCGGCCCCAGCATTTT.

This clonotype occurred many times. The V gene is TRBV7-3, the J gene TRBJ2-1; 7 positions match TRBD2. Germline V lookup: CDR1 SGHTA, CDR2 FQGTGA. The CDR3 covers 15 residues. After removal of 2 bases from V and 5 bases from J, the junction contained 6 bases not matched to a gene. The CDR3 DNA is TGTGCCAGCAGCTTATGGCTAGCGGAGAACAATGAGCAGTTCTTC. This codes for CASSLWLAENNEQFF.

Worth noting for this clonotype: Since a much larger clone is just one base distant, this may be a read error. The chain couples TRBV18 to TRBJ1-2; D not certain. The V end was cut by 3 bases, the J end by 7 bases, with 15 bases between. This CDR3 has 14 amino acids. CDR1 KGHSH and CDR2 LQKENI come from the germline V gene. This chain's CDR3 is CASSPGGGFSGYTF. CDR3 in DNA: TGTGCCAGCTCACCCGGTGGAGGTTTCAGTGGCTACACCTTC.

This clonotype was observed a few times. J is TRBJ2-3 and V is TRBV18; 11 bases are a match to TRBD2. V shed 8 bases and J 4 bases; nucleotides not matched to a gene: 8. Germline V gene lookup returns CDR1 KGHSH and CDR2 LQKENI. The CDR3 contains 15 residues. The DNA for the CDR3 is TGTGCCAGCGCCACCGGGACTAGCGGCGCAGATACGCAGTATTTT. Its protein product is CASATGTSGADTQYF.

This clonotype was observed at least ten times. V usage is TRBV6-1 and J usage is TRBJ2-1; 8 nucleotides align to TRBD2. Germline V gene data show CDR1 as MNHNS and CDR2 as SASEGT. CDR3 length equals 15 residues. J was trimmed by 8 bases and V by 8 bases; bases with no gene match: 14. CDR3 DNA sequence: TGTGCCAGCGGAGGTTCGGGACTAGGTATTCATGAGCAGTTCTTC. Translating gives CASGGSGLGIHEQFF.

This clonotype occurred many times. The chain links TRBV12-3 or TRBV12-4 to TRBJ1-4, with D perhaps TRBD1 (5 bases). CDR3 length: 14 amino acids. V was shortened by 7 bases and J by 0 bases, with 9 bases between the two germline ends. CDR3 sequence: CASKDSPTNEKLFF. The CDR3 DNA follows: TGTGCCAGCAAAGACAGCCCAACTAATGAAAAACTGTTTTTT.

This clonotype was seen many times. J is TRBJ1-6 and V is TRBV12-3 or TRBV12-4; weak D call: TRBD1 (6 bases). The V end lost 5 bases, the J end lost 10 bases, and 15 bases lay between the germline ends. This CDR3 spans 14 amino acids. CDR3 residues: CASSPDSGGSPLHF. DNA for the CDR3: TGTGCCAGCAGTCCGGACAGCGGGGGGTCACCCCTCCACTTT.

This clonotype was observed at least ten times. V gene TRBV20-1 combines with J gene TRBJ1-4; D not resolved. The V end was cut by 0 bases, the J end by 0 bases, with 11 bases between. This CDR3 is built from 16 residues. The germline gives CDR1 DFQATT, CDR2 SNEGSKA (reference sequence). The CDR3 protein is CSARDSGPATNEKLFF. The DNA for the CDR3 is TGCAGTGCTAGAGATTCGGGCCCTGCAACTAATGAAAAACTGTTTTTT.

This clonotype was observed many times. The V and J genes are TRBV9 and TRBJ2-1; TRBD1 agrees at 7 bases. V trimming: 2 bases; J trimming: 9 bases; junction bases outside the gene matches: 5. CDR3 size: 13 residues. The V gene's germline CDR1 is SGDLS and CDR2 YYNGEE. CDR3 DNA sequence: TGTGCCAGCAGCGTCTCGACAGGGATTGAGCAGTTCTTC. Amino acid sequence: CASSVSTGIEQFF.

A single count supports this clonotype. The chain recombines TRBV4-1 with TRBJ1-2, with D uncertain. This CDR3 spans 13 amino acids. The germline V and J ends were trimmed by 2 bases and 10 bases, with 14 bases remaining between them. Germline CDR1 and CDR2: MGHRA and YSYEKL. In nucleotides, the CDR3 is TGCGCCAGCAGCCAACCCTCAGCTGGTGTCTACACCTTC. Protein product: CASSQPSAGVYTF.

This clonotype was detected many times. The chain is built from TRBV20-1 and TRBJ2-7; 11 nucleotides match TRBD2. CDR1 is DFQATT, CDR2 SNEGSKA, per germline (reference sequence). Germline trimming cut 1 base from V and 9 bases from J; bases unmatched to any gene: 8. The CDR3 sequence is 14 residues long. DNA for the CDR3: TGCAGTGCTAGAGGGGGACTAGCGGTTTCGGTGCAGTACTTC. Encoded protein: CSARGGLAVSVQYF.

This clonotype was observed at least ten times. The rearrangement uses TRBV12-3 or TRBV12-4 and TRBJ2-5; no clear D. This CDR3 has 14 residues. Trimming left V 1 base short and J 5 bases short, with 11 bases between. The CDR3: CASSLDWRMETQYF. CDR3 coding DNA: TGTGCCAGCAGTTTAGATTGGCGTATGGAGACCCAGTACTTC.

This clonotype came up many times. CDR3 DNA: TGTGCCAGCAGTTTGGGCGCTAGCGGGAGGGCCGGAGGGGTTGGGGAGACCCAGTACTTC. The encoded protein is CASSLGASGRAGGVGETQYF. The V gene is TRBV27, the J gene TRBJ2-5; TRBD2 agrees at 12 bases. The ends lost 3 bases at V and 5 bases at J; junction bases unmatched: 19. The CDR3 length is 20 residues. Germline loops: CDR1 MNHEY, CDR2 SMNVEV (reference sequence).

The rearrangement joins TRBV5-6 to TRBJ1-5, with TRBD1 matching over 10 bases. The CDR3 is 19 residues long. CDR1 and CDR2 (germline): SGHDT, YYEEEE. Trimming took 4 bases from V and 0 from J; bases not matched to a gene: 13. The CDR3 DNA sequence: TGTGCCAGCAGCCAGGCGGAGCGGGACAGGGGATATAGCAATCAGCCCCAGCATTTT. It is translated as CASSQAERDRGYSNQPQHF.

The sample holds many counts of this clonotype. V is TRBV28 and J is TRBJ2-1; D ambiguous. Per germline, CDR1 MDHEN and CDR2 SYDVKM. V lost 4 bases and J lost 2, with 3 bases in between. This CDR3 spans 12 amino acids. The CDR3 DNA reads TGTGCCAGCAGTTCAGCCTACAATGAGCAGTTCTTC. As protein: CASSSAYNEQFF.

This clonotype came up many times. The gene calls are TRBV6-1 and TRBJ1-1; D gene ambiguous. V dropped 6 bases and J dropped 1 base, with 9 bases sitting between them. The germline CDR1 and CDR2 sequences are MNHNS and SASEGT. This CDR3 is 13 amino acids long. This chain's CDR3 is CASSVSPNTEAFF. In DNA, the CDR3 is TGTGCCAGCAGCGTCTCACCGAACACTGAAGCTTTCTTT.

The rearrangement uses TRBV18 and TRBJ1-2, with D possibly matching TRBD1 (5 bases). V was clipped by 3 bases and J by 8 bases, with 16 bases between them. Germline V CDR1 and CDR2: KGHSH, LQKENI. The CDR3 spans 14 residues. The CDR3 loop is CASSPKRDGQGYTF. The CDR3 DNA reads as TGTGCCAGCTCACCTAAACGGGACGGCCAAGGCTACACCTTC.

This clonotype occurred many times. The V and J genes are TRBV20-1 and TRBJ2-1; D not certain. This CDR3 is built from 12 residues. Trimming pared 0 bases from V and 6 bases from J, leaving 6 bases between. CDR1 and CDR2 (germline): DFQATT, SNEGSKA (reference sequence). DNA of the CDR3: TGCAGTGCTAGAGATGTAGGCAATGAGCAGTTCTTC. Amino acid sequence: CSARDVGNEQFF.

This clonotype was seen only a few times. The chain is built from TRBV19 and TRBJ1-5; maybe TRBD1 (5 bases). From germline, CDR1 is LNHDA and CDR2 SQIVND (reference sequence). The CDR3 has 14 amino acids. Trimming took 8 bases from V and 6 from J, leaving 17 bases between them. In DNA form, the CDR3 reads TGTGCCAGTGGGGGGGATGGGGCAGGTCAGCCCCAGCATTTT. It specifies CASGGDGAGQPQHF.

This clonotype was observed many times. The V gene is TRBV5-1, the J gene TRBJ2-3; possibly TRBD2 for D (7 bases). The length of the CDR3 is 17 residues. Germline V gene sequence: CDR1 SGHRS, CDR2 YFSETQ. Trimming removed 0 bases from V and 4 bases from J, with 18 bases in between. The DNA of the CDR3 is TGCGCCAGCAGCTTGGTTGGGGGGGCGCAGAATTCAGATACGCAGTATTTT. Translating it yields CASSLVGGAQNSDTQYF. The entire variable domain, with the rest obtained from reference TRBV5-1 and TRBJ2-3, is as follows: KAGVTQTPRYLIKTRGQQVTLSCSPISGHRSVSWYQQTPGQGLQFLFEYFSETQRNKGNFPGRFSGRQFSNSRSEMNVSTLELGDSALYLCASSLVGGAQNSDTQYFGPGTRLTVL.